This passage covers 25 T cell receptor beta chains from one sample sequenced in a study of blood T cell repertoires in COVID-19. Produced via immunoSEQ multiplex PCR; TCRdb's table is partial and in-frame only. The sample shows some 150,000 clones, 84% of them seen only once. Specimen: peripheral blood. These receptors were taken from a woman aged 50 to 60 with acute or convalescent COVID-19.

The CDR3 sequence: CASSRQTYGYTF. DNA of the CDR3: TGTGCCAGCTCCAGGCAGACCTATGGCTACACCTTC. This chain connects TRBV14 to TRBJ1-2; D is unclear. Germline values: CDR1 SGHDN, CDR2 FVKESK. V was trimmed by 8 bases and J by 4 bases, leaving 11 bases between them. CDR3 length: 12 residues.

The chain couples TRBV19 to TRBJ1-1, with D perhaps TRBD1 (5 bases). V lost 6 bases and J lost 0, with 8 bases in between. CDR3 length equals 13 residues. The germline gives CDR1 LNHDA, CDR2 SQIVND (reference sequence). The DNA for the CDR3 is TGTGCCAGTAGCCGGGGGGTGAACACTGAAGCTTTCTTT. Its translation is CASSRGVNTEAFF.

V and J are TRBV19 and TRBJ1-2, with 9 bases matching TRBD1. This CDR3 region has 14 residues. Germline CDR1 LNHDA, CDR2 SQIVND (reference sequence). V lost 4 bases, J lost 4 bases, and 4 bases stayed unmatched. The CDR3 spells CASSRATGGYGYTF. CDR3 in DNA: TGTGCCAGTAGTAGGGCGACAGGGGGCTATGGCTACACCTTC.

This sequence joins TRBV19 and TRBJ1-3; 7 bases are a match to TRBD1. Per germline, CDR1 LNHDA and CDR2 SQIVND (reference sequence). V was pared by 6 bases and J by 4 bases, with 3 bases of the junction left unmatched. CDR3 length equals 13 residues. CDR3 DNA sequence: TGTGCCAGTAGCCCGGGACAGGGAAACACCATATATTTT. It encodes CASSPGQGNTIYF.

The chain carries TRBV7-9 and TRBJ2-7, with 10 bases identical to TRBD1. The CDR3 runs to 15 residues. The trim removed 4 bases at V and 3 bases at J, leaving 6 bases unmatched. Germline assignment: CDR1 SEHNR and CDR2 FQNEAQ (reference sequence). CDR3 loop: CASSSFGDRGYEQYF. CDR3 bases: TGTGCCAGCAGCTCGTTCGGGGACAGGGGCTACGAGCAGTACTTC.

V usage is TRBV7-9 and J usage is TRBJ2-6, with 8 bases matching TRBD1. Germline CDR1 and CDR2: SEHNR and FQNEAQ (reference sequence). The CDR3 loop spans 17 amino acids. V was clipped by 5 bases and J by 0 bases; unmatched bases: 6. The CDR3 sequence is CASSTGTGFSGANVLTF. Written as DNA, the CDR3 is TGTGCCAGCAGCACCGGGACAGGTTTCTCTGGGGCCAACGTCCTGACTTTC.

The CDR3 sequence is CASSVDGTVGYTF. CDR3 nucleotide sequence: TGTGCCAGCAGCGTAGATGGGACAGTCGGCTACACCTTC. The chain combines TRBV9 with TRBJ1-2, with 7 bases identical to TRBD1. The J segment lost 8 bases and the V segment lost 0 bases, leaving 4 bases of the junction unmatched. CDR1 SGDLS and CDR2 YYNGEE come from the germline V gene. The CDR3 is 13 residues long.

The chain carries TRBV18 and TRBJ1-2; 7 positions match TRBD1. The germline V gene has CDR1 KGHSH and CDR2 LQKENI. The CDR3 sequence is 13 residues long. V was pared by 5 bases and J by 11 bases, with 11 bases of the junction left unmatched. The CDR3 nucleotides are TGTGCCAGCTCATCAGCTACCCAGGGGGAATACACCTTC. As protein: CASSSATQGEYTF.

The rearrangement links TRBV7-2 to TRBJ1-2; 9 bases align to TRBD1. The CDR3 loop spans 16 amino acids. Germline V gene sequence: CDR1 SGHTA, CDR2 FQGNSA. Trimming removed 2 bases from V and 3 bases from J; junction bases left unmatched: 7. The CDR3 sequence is CASSLLGQGLDYGYTF. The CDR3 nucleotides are TGTGCCAGCAGCTTATTAGGACAGGGGCTCGACTATGGCTACACCTTC.

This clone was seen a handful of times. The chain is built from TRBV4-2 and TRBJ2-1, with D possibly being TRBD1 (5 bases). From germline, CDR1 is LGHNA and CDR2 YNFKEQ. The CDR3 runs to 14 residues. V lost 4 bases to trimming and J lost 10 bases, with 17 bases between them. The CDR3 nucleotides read TGTGCCAGCAGCCGCGAGTGGGGCGGATACGAGCAGTTCTTC. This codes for CASSREWGGYEQFF.

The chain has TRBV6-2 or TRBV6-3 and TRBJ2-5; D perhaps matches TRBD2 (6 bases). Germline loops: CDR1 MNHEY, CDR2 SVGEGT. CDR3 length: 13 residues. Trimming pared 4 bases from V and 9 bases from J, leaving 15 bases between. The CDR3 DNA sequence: TGTGCCAGCAGTTTAAACCCAACGGGGGCCCAGTACTTC. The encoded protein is CASSLNPTGAQYF.

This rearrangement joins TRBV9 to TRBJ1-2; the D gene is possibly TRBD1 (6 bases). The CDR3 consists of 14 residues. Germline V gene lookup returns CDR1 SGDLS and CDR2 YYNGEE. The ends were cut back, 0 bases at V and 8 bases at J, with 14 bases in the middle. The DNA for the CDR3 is TGTGCCAGCAGCGTAGCCCCTCACAGGGACGGCTACACCTTC. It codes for CASSVAPHRDGYTF. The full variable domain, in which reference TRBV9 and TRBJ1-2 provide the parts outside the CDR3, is DSGVTQTPKHLITATGQRVTLRCSPRSGDLSVYWYQQSLDQGLQFLIQYYNGEERAKGNILERFSAQQFPDLHSELNLSSLELGDSALYFCASSVAPHRDGYTFGSGTRLTVV.

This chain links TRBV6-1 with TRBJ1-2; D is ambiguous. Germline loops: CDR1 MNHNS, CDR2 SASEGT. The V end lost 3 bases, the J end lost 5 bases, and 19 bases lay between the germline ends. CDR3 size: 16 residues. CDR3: CASSDVAAGFPYGYTF. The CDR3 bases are TGTGCCAGCAGTGATGTTGCCGCGGGGTTTCCTTATGGCTACACCTTC.

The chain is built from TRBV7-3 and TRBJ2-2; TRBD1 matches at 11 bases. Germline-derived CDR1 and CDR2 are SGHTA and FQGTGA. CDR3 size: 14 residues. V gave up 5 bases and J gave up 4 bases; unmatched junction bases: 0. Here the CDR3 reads CASSGTGGTGELFF. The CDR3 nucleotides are TGTGCCAGCAGCGGGACAGGGGGCACCGGGGAGCTGTTTTTT.

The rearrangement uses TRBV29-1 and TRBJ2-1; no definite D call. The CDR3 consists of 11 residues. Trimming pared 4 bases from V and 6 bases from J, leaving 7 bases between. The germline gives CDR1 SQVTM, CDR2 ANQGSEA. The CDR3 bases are TGCAGCGTTGTCCCGGTCAATGAGCAGTTCTTC. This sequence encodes CSVVPVNEQFF.

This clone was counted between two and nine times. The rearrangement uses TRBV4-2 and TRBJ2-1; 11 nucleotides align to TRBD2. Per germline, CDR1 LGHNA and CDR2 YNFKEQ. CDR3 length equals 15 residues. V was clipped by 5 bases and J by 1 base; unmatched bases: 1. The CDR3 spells CASSIAGGSYNEQFF. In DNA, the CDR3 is TGTGCCAGCAGCATAGCGGGGGGGTCCTACAATGAGCAGTTCTTC.

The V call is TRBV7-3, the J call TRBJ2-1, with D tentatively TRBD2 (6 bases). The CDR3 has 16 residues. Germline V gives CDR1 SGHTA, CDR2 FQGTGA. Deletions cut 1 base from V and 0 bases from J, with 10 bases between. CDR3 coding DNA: TGTGCCAGCAGCTTAAGTGGCGGGATCTCCTACAATGAGCAGTTCTTC. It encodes CASSLSGGISYNEQFF.

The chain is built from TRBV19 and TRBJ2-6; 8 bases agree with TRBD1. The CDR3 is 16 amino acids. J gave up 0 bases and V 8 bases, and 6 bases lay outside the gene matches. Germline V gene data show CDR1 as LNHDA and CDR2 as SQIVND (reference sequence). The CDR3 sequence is CASEDRATSGANVLTF. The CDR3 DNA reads TGTGCCAGTGAGGACAGGGCCACCTCTGGGGCCAACGTCCTGACTTTC.

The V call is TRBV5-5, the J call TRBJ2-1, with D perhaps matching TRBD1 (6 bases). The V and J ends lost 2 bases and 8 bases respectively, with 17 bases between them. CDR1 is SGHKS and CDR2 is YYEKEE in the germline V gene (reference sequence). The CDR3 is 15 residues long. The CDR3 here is CASSFVAGAMDEQFF. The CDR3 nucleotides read TGTGCCAGCAGCTTCGTGGCAGGGGCCATGGATGAGCAGTTCTTC.

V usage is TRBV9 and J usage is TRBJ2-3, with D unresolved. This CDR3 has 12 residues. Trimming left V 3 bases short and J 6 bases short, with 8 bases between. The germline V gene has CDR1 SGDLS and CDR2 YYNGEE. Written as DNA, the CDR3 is TGTGCCAGCAGCGCTACTACGGATACGCAGTATTTT. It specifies CASSATTDTQYF. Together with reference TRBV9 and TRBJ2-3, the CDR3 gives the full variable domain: DSGVTQTPKHLITATGQRVTLRCSPRSGDLSVYWYQQSLDQGLQFLIQYYNGEERAKGNILERFSAQQFPDLHSELNLSSLELGDSALYFCASSATTDTQYFGPGTRLTVL.

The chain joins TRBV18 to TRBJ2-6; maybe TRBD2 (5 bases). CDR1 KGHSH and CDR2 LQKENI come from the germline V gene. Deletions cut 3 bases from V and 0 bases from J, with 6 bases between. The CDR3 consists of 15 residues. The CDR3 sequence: CASSPGASGANVLTF. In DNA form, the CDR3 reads TGTGCCAGCTCACCGGGAGCCTCTGGGGCCAACGTCCTGACTTTC.

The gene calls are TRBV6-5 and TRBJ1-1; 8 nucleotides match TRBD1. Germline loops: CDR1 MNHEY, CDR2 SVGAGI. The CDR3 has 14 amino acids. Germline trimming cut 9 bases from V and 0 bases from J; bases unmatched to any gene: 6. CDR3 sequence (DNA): TGTGCCAGTTGGGACAGGAGAATGAACACTGAAGCTTTCTTT. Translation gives CASWDRRMNTEAFF.

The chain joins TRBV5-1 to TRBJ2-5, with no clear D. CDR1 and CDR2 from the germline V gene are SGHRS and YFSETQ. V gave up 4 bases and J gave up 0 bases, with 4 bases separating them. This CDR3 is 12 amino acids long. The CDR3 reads CASSGDQETQYF. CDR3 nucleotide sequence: TGCGCCAGCAGCGGAGACCAAGAGACCCAGTACTTC.

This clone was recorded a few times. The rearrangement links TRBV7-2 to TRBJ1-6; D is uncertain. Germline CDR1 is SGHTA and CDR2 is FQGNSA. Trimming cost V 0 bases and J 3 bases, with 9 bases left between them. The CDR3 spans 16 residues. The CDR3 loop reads CASSLAFNSYNSPLHF. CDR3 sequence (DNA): TGTGCCAGCAGCTTAGCGTTTAACAGCTATAATTCACCCCTCCACTTT.

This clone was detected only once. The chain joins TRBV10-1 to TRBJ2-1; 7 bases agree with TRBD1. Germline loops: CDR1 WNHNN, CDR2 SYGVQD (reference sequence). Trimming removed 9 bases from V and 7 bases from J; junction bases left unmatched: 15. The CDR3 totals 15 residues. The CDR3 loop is CAREIDRVDWNEQFF. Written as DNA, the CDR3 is TGCGCCAGAGAGATTGACAGGGTAGATTGGAATGAGCAGTTCTTC.